This T cell receptor beta chain was recovered during a study of PD-1 blockade in classical Hodgkin lymphoma. TCRdb's copy holds only in-frame clones and misses some; the assay was immunoSEQ multiplex PCR. The top ten clones hold more than 9.5% of a sample with tens of thousands of clones, approximately 70% of them seen once. No patient escaped relapse after autologous stem cell transplantation, and brentuximab vedotin exposure varied. The receptor comes from a human donor with classical Hodgkin lymphoma. The sequencing here drew on peripheral blood mononuclear cells (PBMCs), taken at baseline.

As DNA, the CDR3 is TGTGCCAGTAGTAACAGCGGGAGGGCCCGAACCGGGGAGCTGTTTTTT. The encoded protein is CASSNSGRARTGELFF. V gene TRBV19 combines with J gene TRBJ2-2, with 10 bases matching TRBD2. The CDR3 runs to 16 residues. J gave up 5 bases and V 4 bases, and 7 bases lay outside the gene matches. Germline values: CDR1 LNHDA, CDR2 SQIVND (reference sequence).